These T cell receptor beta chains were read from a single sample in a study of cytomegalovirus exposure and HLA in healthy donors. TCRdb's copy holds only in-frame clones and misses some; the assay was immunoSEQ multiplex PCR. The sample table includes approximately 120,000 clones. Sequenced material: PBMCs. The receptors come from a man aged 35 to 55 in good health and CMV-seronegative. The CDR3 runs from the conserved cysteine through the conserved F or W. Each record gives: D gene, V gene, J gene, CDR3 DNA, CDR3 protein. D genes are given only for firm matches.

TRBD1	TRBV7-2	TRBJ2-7	TGTGCCAGCAGCTTACTCCCCGGACAGGCCTCCTACGAGCAGTACTTC	CASSLLPGQASYEQYF
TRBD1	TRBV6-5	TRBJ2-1	TGTGCCAGCAGTTCTGTGACAGGGGGTATAAATGAGCAGTTCTTC	CASSSVTGGINEQFF
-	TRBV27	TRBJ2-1	TGTGCCAGCAGTTTACTTGCGGGACACAATGAGCAGTTCTTC	CASSLLAGHNEQFF
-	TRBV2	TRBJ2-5	TGTGCCAGCAACCAAGACCTAGGATGGAGAGAGACCCAGTACTTC	CASNQDLGWRETQYF
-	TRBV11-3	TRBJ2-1	TGTGCCAGCAGCTTAGAGGGACTCTCCTACAATGAGCAGTTCTTC	CASSLEGLSYNEQFF
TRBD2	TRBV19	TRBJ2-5	TGTGCCAGTAGGGCCTCGGCAGCGGGAGTAGGTGAGCAGTACTTC	CASRASAAGVGEQYF
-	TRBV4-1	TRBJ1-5	TGCGCCAGCAGCCAAGATAGGGCGGGGGGGAGCAATCAGCCCCAGCATTTT	CASSQDRAGGSNQPQHF
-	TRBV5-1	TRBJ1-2	TGCGCCAGCAGCTTGGCCAAAGGGAGTGGCTACACCTTC	CASSLAKGSGYTF
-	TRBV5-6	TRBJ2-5	TGTGCCAGCAGCTTGGATCTCTTTCAAGAGACCCAGTACTTC	CASSLDLFQETQYF
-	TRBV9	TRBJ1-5	TGTGCCAGCAGCGTAGGGGCAGGGGAGCTCGGGCAGCCCCAGCATTTT	CASSVGAGELGQPQHF
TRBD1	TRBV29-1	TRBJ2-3	TGCAGCGTAACGGGACAGGGGGCGACAGATACGCAGTATTTT	CSVTGQGATDTQYF
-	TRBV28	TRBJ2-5	TGTGCCAGCAGTTCCCCCAGGGCGCGAGTCTACCAAGAGACCCAGTACTTC	CASSSPRARVYQETQYF
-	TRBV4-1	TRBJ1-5	TGCGCCAGCAGCCTAAGGGCGGGGGGCAATCAGCCCCAGCATTTT	CASSLRAGGNQPQHF
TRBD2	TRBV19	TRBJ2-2	TGTGCCAGTAGTAAAGCTAGCGGAGCGAACACCGGGGAGCTGTTTTTT	CASSKASGANTGELFF
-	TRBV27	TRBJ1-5	TGTGCCAGCAGTAATGGCCCGCAGCCCCAGCATTTT	CASSNGPQPQHF
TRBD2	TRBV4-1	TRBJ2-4	TGCGCCAGCAGCCAAGGACTAGCGGGAGGGTCGGCCAAAAACATTCAGTACTTC	CASSQGLAGGSAKNIQYF
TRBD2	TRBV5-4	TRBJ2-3	TGTGCCAGCAGCACAACCAGACTAGCGGGAGGGCGGTCAGATACGCAGTATTTT	CASSTTRLAGGRSDTQYF
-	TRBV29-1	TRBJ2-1	TGCAGCGGGGGACTTCTAACTCCCTACAATGAGCAGTTCTTC	CSGGLLTPYNEQFF
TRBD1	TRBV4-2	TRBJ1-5	TGTGCCAGCAGCCAAGGGGGAACAGGGGCCCAGCCCCAGCATTTT	CASSQGGTGAQPQHF
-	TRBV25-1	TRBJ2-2	TGTGCCAGCAGCCGCAGGGACACCGGGGAGCTGTTTTTT	CASSRRDTGELFF
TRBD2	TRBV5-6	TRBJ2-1	TGTGCCAGCAGCCCCCTACTAGCGGGAGGGCATGAGCAGTTCTTC	CASSPLLAGGHEQFF
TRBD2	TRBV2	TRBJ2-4	TGTGCCAGCAGGACTAGCGGGAGTATGGCCATTCAGTACTTC	CASRTSGSMAIQYF
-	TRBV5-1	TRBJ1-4	TGCGCCAGCAGTAACCCCTTCAGAGGGACTCGAGAAAAACTGTTTTTT	CASSNPFRGTREKLFF
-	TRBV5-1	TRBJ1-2	TGCGCCAGCAGCTTAGAGACGGGGGGATGGAACTATGGCTACACCTTC	CASSLETGGWNYGYTF
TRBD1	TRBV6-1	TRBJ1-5	TGTGCCAGCAGACAAGACAGGGGGAGCAATCAGCCCCAGCATTTT	CASRQDRGSNQPQHF
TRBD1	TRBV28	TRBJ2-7	TGTGCCAGCAGTGTCGGGACAGGGGGCGCCTACGAGCAGTACTTC	CASSVGTGGAYEQYF
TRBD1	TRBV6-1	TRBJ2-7	TGTGCCAGCAGTGAAACCACAGGGGGAGAGTACTTC	CASSETTGGEYF
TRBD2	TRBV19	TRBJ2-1	TGTGCCAGTAGTATAGTAAGTCTGGGGGGGTCCAATGAGCAGTTCTTC	CASSIVSLGGSNEQFF
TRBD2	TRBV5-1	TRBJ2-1	TGCGCCAGCAGCCCCCCGGGGACTAGCGGGCGTAATGAGCAGTTCTTC	CASSPPGTSGRNEQFF
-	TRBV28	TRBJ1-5	TGTGCCAGCAGTACTCAGGGGAGGGGTAGCAATCAGCCCCAGCATTTT	CASSTQGRGSNQPQHF
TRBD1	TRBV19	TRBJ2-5	TGTGCCAGTAAGGGACAGGAAATACAAGAGACCCAGTACTTC	CASKGQEIQETQYF
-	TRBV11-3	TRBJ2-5	TGTGCCAGCAGCCGGAGGGAAGAGACCCAGTACTTC	CASSRREETQYF
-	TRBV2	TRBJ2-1	TGTGCCAGCAGCGACAATGAGCAGTTCTTC	CASSDNEQFF
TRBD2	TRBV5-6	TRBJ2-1	TGTGCCAGCACCAGCCCAGGGACTAGCGAAGAAGAGCAGTTCTTC	CASTSPGTSEEEQFF
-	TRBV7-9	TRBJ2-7	TGTGCCAGCAGATCTGGACACTACGAGCAGTACTTC	CASRSGHYEQYF
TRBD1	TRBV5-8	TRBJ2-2	TGTGCCAGCAGCTCCGGCTGGAGGACAGGGCTTAGCGGGGAGCTGTTTTTT	CASSSGWRTGLSGELFF
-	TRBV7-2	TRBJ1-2	TGTGCCAGCAGCTTAGCCCTCAGGGTTTGGGGCTACACCTTC	CASSLALRVWGYTF
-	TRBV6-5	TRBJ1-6	TGTGCCAGCAGTTACACAGCACAGTCACCCCTCCACTTT	CASSYTAQSPLHF
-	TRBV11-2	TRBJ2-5	TGTGCCAGCTCCCCGGGAACCCAGTACTTC	CASSPGTQYF
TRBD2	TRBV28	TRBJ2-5	TGTGCCAGCAGCCGCGGGGGACGAGAGACCCAGTACTTC	CASSRGGRETQYF
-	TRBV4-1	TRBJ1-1	TGCGCCAGCAGCCAAGAGTCTCTGAACACTGAAGCTTTCTTT	CASSQESLNTEAFF
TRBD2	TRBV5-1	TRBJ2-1	TGCGCCAGCAGCTTAAATGCGGGAGGGATACAGGGTGAGCAGTTCTTC	CASSLNAGGIQGEQFF
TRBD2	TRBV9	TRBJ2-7	TGTGCCAGCAGCTCAACCGGGACTAGCAATTACGAGCAGTACTTC	CASSSTGTSNYEQYF
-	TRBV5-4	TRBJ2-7	TGTGCCAGCAGCTTGGCAGGGGTGAACGAGCAGTACTTC	CASSLAGVNEQYF